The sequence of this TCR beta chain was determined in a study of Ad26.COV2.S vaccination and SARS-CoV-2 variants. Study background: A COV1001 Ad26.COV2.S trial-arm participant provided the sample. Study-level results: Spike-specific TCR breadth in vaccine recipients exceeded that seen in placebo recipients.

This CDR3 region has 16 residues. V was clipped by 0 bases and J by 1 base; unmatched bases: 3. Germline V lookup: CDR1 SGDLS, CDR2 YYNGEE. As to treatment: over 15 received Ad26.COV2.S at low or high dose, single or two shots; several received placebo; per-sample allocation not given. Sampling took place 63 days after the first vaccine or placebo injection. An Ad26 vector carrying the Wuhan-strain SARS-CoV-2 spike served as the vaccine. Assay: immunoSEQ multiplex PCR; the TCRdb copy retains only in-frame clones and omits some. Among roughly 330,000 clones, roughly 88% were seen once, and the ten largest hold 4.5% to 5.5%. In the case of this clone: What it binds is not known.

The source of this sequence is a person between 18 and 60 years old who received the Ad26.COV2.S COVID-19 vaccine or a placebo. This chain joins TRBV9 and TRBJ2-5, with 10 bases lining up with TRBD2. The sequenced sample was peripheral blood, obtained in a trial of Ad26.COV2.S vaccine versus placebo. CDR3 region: CASSVASGGGQETQYF. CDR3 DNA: TGTGCCAGCAGCGTAGCTAGCGGGGGTGGCCAAGAGACCCAGTACTTC.